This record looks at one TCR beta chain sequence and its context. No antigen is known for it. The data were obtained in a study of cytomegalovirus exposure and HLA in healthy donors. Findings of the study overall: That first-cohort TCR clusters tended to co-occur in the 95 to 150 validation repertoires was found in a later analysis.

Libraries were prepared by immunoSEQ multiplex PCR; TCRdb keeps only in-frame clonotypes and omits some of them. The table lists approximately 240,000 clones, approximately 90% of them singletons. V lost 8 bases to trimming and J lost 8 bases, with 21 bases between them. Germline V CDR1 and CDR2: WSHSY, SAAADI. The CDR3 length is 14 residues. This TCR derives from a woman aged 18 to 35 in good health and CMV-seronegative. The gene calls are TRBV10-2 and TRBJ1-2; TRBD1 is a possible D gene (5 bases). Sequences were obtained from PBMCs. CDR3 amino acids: CASPNGDGSKGYTF. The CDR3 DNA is TGCGCCAGCCCGAATGGGGACGGGAGTAAAGGCTACACCTTC.